This entry is about one T cell receptor beta chain. This clone's antigen is unknown. At one boundary the junction diverges from the germline segment, which might be a read error. The record originates from a study of early T cells in non-severe SARS-CoV-2 infection (dated by TCRdb to about 2021). For the wider study: TCR sequencing used bulk RNA from unsorted whole blood, so alpha and beta chains could not be paired. What the authors observed across the whole study: VDJdb matching was skewed toward anti-spike CD8 responses, so virus-specific expansions were likely underestimated and private and CD4 specificities were missed.

From its cysteine to its phenylalanine, the CDR3 spans 14 amino acids. Here the CDR3 DNA is all that survives: 42 bases in frame from base 1. CDR1 LNHDA and CDR2 SQIVND were looked up in the germline V gene (reference sequence). This was a case-control study nested in a cohort of healthcare workers in London, UK, who had nasopharyngeal swab PCR tests and blood samples taken every week. Healthcare workers were recruited during the week of the UK lockdown, between 23 and 31 March 2020, and followed weekly for up to about 15 weeks. Preparation of the library involved 5' RACE. The listed sequencing device is NextSeq 500. Unique molecular identifiers were attached to individual cDNA molecules in the TCR library protocol so that sequencing error and PCR bias could be corrected. Both TCR alpha and beta chains were sequenced, and tight co-correlation was observed between alpha and beta sequence abundances in each sample. The study's processing was this. Decombinator V4 was used to annotate the V gene, J gene and CDR3 of the TCR sequences. Expanded TCRs were defined as changing significantly between any two time points under a Poisson model with p below 0.0001. TCR abundances were normalised to the total number of TCRs sequenced per sample and expressed as counts per million. TRAV1-2 paired with TRAJ12, TRAJ20 or TRAJ33 defined MAIT TCRs, while TRAV10 paired with TRAJ18 defined iNKT TCRs. A search of VDJdb, accessed on 1 November 2021, was run for TCRs annotated to CMV, EBV and SARS-CoV-2, with TCRs annotated for multiple antigens excluded. TCRdb passed the public sequencing reads through fastp at Q25 and MiXCR, retaining productive beta sequences. Entries that share a CDR3 protein sequence are merged under the most common genes and DNA. The V and J calls reflect TCRdb's pipeline rather than the authors' work. The sample table holds 39,000 or so distinct CDR3 sequences, of which less than 7% were seen once. The top ten clonotypes cover 3.5% to 4.5% of the sample.

The receptor was isolated from an adult who was a healthcare worker with PCR-confirmed SARS-CoV-2 infection or an uninfected control (not recorded which). Rearrangement joined TRBV19 to TRBJ1-6; the D gene is possibly TRBD1, with 6 bases matching. The starting material was whole blood, obtained at baseline. The CDR3 in this case is CASDGGSYNSPFHF. The bases read TGTGCCAGTGACGGGGGCTCCTATAATTCACCCTTCCACTTT. The variable domain in full, with residues beyond the CDR3 obtained from the reference TRBV19 and TRBJ1-6 genes, is DGGITQSPKYLFRKEGQNVTLSCEQNLNHDAMYWYRQDPGQGLRLIYYSQIVNDFQKGDIAEGYSVSREKKESFPLTVTSAQKNPTAFYLCASDGGSYNSPFHFGNGTRLTVT.